This TCR beta chain was profiled in a study of blood T cell repertoires in COVID-19 (dated by TCRdb to the early 2020s). Looking at the study overall: Samples from collaborators originated in the United States, Italy and Spain and spanned both the acute and convalescent phases of COVID-19. The sample metadata nearly always contained a de-identified subject ID, COVID-19 status, age in years and sex. Samples came from the ongoing ImmuneRACE study (first 160 participants) plus 1,254 subjects from 6 global collaborators. The material from the prospective study consisted of cDNA or gDNA derived from T cells, B-cell-depleted T cells, or PBMCs. Deeply sampled blood TCRbeta repertoires from subjects exposed to, actively infected with, or recovered from COVID-19 were included in the dataset. The repertoires were released in a freely available public database meant as a resource for research on the immune response to SARS-CoV-2. HLA class I and class II types, where available, came from metadata supplied by the sample provider rather than from assay-based typing. Results and caveats for the whole study, not just this receptor: The quantity of clinical and demographic metadata differed by source and by participant and was supplied without curation.

The CDR3, cysteine through phenylalanine, is 13 amino acids long. Only the CDR3 part of the read is kept: 39 bases, read in frame from the first base. Relative to germline, V is 5 bases shorter and J is 10 bases shorter, with 15 bases between their ends. The germline V gene yields SGHVS for CDR1 and FQNEAQ for CDR2. TCRbeta CDR3 regions were amplified from genomic DNA by means of the immunoSEQ Assay, a bias-controlled multiplex PCR. Per the authors' processing: Within the assay, amplification of reference gene primers was used to estimate how many nucleated cells each sample contained. To quantify the absolute abundance of each unique TCRbeta CDR3 rearrangement, sequence reads were collapsed and filtered. Productive Simpson clonality was computed per sample as the square root of Simpson's diversity index over productive rearrangements. TCRdb stores this immuneACCESS table with in-frame sequences only. Part of the clones is absent; in the studies checked, under half of the shortfall reflects unresolved V genes, and no reason is known for the rest. The V and J calls and the clone size are those of that table, but D and trimming were determined from the DNA. This sample holds roughly 200,000 clones; approximately 86% were observed only once. The ten largest clones add up to 3.5% to 4.5% of the sample.

Participants in the prospective study were aged 18 to 89 years, lived in under 30 United States geographic areas, and enrolled through a virtual design. In the prospective study, cohorts were assigned on the basis of participant-reported clinical history obtained from a screening survey and a study questionnaire. In the prospective study, mobile phlebotomists collected whole blood, serum and a nasopharyngeal or oropharyngeal swab from each participant. Participants in the prospective study had the option to provide additional blood draws and questionnaires over a roughly 2-month period. Before DNA extraction, blood samples from the prospective study were shipped at room temperature or frozen. This clone was counted once. Its antigen specificity is not known. Per-nucleotide qualities are absent, and no much larger clonotype sits a single base away.

The rearrangement joined TRBV7-8 to TRBJ2-1; no D segment can be confidently identified. The receptor was isolated from a woman aged 40 to 49 with acute COVID-19. The sequenced material came from PBMCs or T cells enriched from blood (not recorded which). The CDR3 is CASSLMGLQEQFF. The sequenced DNA: TGTGCCAGCAGCCTAATGGGCCTCCAAGAGCAGTTCTTC. With the portions outside the CDR3 filled from the reference TRBV7-8 and TRBJ2-1 genes, the complete variable region becomes GAGVSQSPRYKVAKRGQDVALRCDPISGHVSLFWYQQALGQGPEFLTYFQNEAQLDKSGLPSDRFFAERPEGSVSTLKIQRTQQEDSAVYLCASSLMGLQEQFFGPGTRLTVL.